This passage covers 14 T cell receptor beta chains from one sample sequenced in a study of blood T cell repertoires in COVID-19. Produced via immunoSEQ multiplex PCR; TCRdb's table is partial and in-frame only. Counted here are roughly 150,000 clones, approximately 79% occurring once; the ten biggest clones make up over 8.5%. Sequenced material: peripheral blood. These receptor sequences come from a man aged 45-65 years with active or convalescent COVID-19.

The chain recombines TRBV7-3 with TRBJ2-2; D is uncertain. The CDR3 is 15 amino acids. Germline lookup yields CDR1 SGHTA and CDR2 FQGTGA. V shed 2 bases and J shed 1 base, with 8 bases lying between them. This chain's CDR3 is CASSLFGGNTGELFF. CDR3 coding DNA: TGTGCCAGCAGCTTATTCGGCGGGAACACCGGGGAGCTGTTTTTT.

This sequence joins TRBV30 and TRBJ2-1, with TRBD2 matching 7 bases. Trimming at V came to 1 base and at J to 6 bases, leaving 6 bases not matched to a gene. The CDR3 is 14 residues long. CDR1 GTSNPN and CDR2 SVGIG come from the germline V gene (reference sequence). The DNA of the CDR3 is TGTGCCTGGAGTGGACGCGGGAGCGGCAATGAGCAGTTCTTC. Protein product: CAWSGRGSGNEQFF.

V is TRBV5-1 and J is TRBJ2-7; 13 nucleotides agree with TRBD2. Germline V gene lookup returns CDR1 SGHRS and CDR2 YFSETQ. The CDR3 extends over 16 amino acids. Germline trimming cut 3 bases from V and 5 bases from J; bases unmatched to any gene: 8. CDR3 DNA: TGCGCCAGCAGCTACCGACTAGCGGGAGGAATGAACGAGCAGTACTTC. Protein: CASSYRLAGGMNEQYF.

The chain has TRBV6-5 and TRBJ2-1; TRBD2 might be the D (5 bases). The length of the CDR3 is 14 residues. The germline V gene has CDR1 MNHEY and CDR2 SVGAGI. V was cut by 8 bases and J by 5 bases, with 16 bases left in between. For the CDR3, the DNA is TGTGCCAGCGCTTCTAGGACTGGCCACAATGAGCAGTTCTTC. Translating gives CASASRTGHNEQFF.

This clone was recorded a few times. The rearrangement uses TRBV10-3 and TRBJ1-2, with 9 bases that match TRBD1. Trimming at V came to 6 bases and at J to 1 base, leaving 9 bases not matched to a gene. Germline CDR1 and CDR2: ENHRY and SYGVKD. The CDR3 extends over 16 amino acids. The CDR3: CAIRETGGILNYGYTF. The CDR3 region has the DNA TGTGCCATCAGGGAGACAGGGGGAATCCTTAACTATGGCTACACCTTC.

The CDR3 reads CASSPGSGAGDTQYF. CDR3 DNA sequence: TGCGCCAGCAGCCCCGGGAGCGGGGCTGGCGATACGCAGTATTTT. V and J are TRBV5-1 and TRBJ2-3; 7 nucleotides line up with TRBD2. The V segment lost 4 bases and the J segment 6 bases; nucleotides outside the gene matches: 11. The CDR3 is 15 residues long. Germline-derived CDR1 and CDR2 are SGHRS and YFSETQ. Variable domain in full (rest from reference TRBV5-1 and TRBJ2-3): KAGVTQTPRYLIKTRGQQVTLSCSPISGHRSVSWYQQTPGQGLQFLFEYFSETQRNKGNFPGRFSGRQFSNSRSEMNVSTLELGDSALYLCASSPGSGAGDTQYFGPGTRLTVL.

V usage is TRBV5-6 and J usage is TRBJ1-5; TRBD1 aligns across 8 bases. This CDR3 has 16 amino acids. V was clipped by 3 bases and J by 5 bases; unmatched bases: 10. Germline V lookup: CDR1 SGHDT, CDR2 YYEEEE. The CDR3 DNA follows: TGTGCCAGCAGCTCGAGGGGACAGGTCTCGGATCAGCCCCAGCATTTT. Amino acids: CASSSRGQVSDQPQHF.

The gene calls are TRBV19 and TRBJ2-2, with a possible D match to TRBD1 (5 bases). The CDR3 is 13 residues long. The V gene lost 7 bases and the J gene lost 3 bases, with 9 bases spanning the gap. Germline CDR1 LNHDA, CDR2 SQIVND (reference sequence). This CDR3 reads CASKGLDTGELFF. The CDR3 DNA is TGTGCCAGTAAGGGGTTAGACACCGGGGAGCTGTTTTTT.

This clone was seen a few times. A junction end diverges from the germline sequence, so it may reflect a read error. This chain connects TRBV5-1 to TRBJ2-2, with D perhaps TRBD1 (5 bases). From germline, CDR1 is SGHRS and CDR2 YFSETQ. This CDR3 has 15 amino acids. Here the CDR3 DNA reads TGCGCCAGCAGCTTGGAGCCAGGGAACGCCGGGGAGCTGTTTTTT. This encodes CASSLEPGNAGELFF.

The rearrangement links TRBV3-1 (or the pseudogene TRBV3-2) to TRBJ2-7; D is ambiguous. V lost 0 bases, J lost 0 bases, and 9 bases lay in between. The CDR3 sequence is 15 residues long. Germline V CDR1 and CDR2: LGHDT, YNNKEL (reference sequence). The CDR3 region has the DNA TGTGCCAGCAGCCAAGATCCCCCAGTCTCCTACGAGCAGTACTTC. As protein: CASSQDPPVSYEQYF.

The rearrangement joins TRBV3-1 (or the pseudogene TRBV3-2) to TRBJ2-7; 9 bases agree with TRBD1. Unmatched junction bases numbered 5, after V lost 3 bases and J lost 5 bases. The CDR3 runs to 14 residues. The germline CDR1 and CDR2 sequences are LGHDT and YNNKEL (reference sequence). The CDR3 sequence is CASSHGDREDEQYF. CDR3 bases: TGTGCCAGCAGCCACGGGGACAGGGAAGACGAGCAGTACTTC.

This clone has a single count. The chain recombines TRBV7-2 with TRBJ2-1; the D gene is possibly TRBD2 (6 bases). Germline V gene lookup returns CDR1 SGHTA and CDR2 FQGNSA. Between the trimmed V and J ends, which lost 6 bases and 0 bases, there was a span of 21 bases. The CDR3 extends over 18 amino acids. The CDR3 is CASSPFSGGLSSYNEQFF. The CDR3 nucleotides are TGTGCCAGCAGTCCCTTTAGCGGCGGCTTGAGCTCCTACAATGAGCAGTTCTTC. Full variable domain (remainder filled in from reference TRBV7-2 and TRBJ2-1): GAGVSQSPSNKVTEKGKDVELRCDPISGHTALYWYRQSLGQGLEFLIYFQGNSAPDKSGLPSDRFSAERTGGSVSTLTIQRTQQEDSAVYLCASSPFSGGLSSYNEQFFGPGTRLTVL.

The chain carries TRBV5-1 and TRBJ2-5, with 16 bases matching TRBD2. This CDR3 contains 18 residues. V lost 1 base and J lost 5; bases outside the gene matches: 8. The V gene's germline CDR1 is SGHRS and CDR2 YFSETQ. The CDR3 spells CASSLLGLAGGARETQYF. The CDR3 bases are TGCGCCAGCAGCTTGTTGGGACTAGCGGGAGGGGCCCGGGAGACCCAGTACTTC.

V is TRBV5-4 and J is TRBJ2-7; no clear D. Germline V gene data show CDR1 as SGHNT and CDR2 as YYREEE (reference sequence). There are 14 residues in the CDR3. V lost 5 bases and J 0 bases, leaving 12 bases between the germline ends. The CDR3 region is CASRPRESSYEQYF. DNA of the CDR3: TGTGCCAGCAGGCCCCGCGAAAGCTCCTACGAGCAGTACTTC.